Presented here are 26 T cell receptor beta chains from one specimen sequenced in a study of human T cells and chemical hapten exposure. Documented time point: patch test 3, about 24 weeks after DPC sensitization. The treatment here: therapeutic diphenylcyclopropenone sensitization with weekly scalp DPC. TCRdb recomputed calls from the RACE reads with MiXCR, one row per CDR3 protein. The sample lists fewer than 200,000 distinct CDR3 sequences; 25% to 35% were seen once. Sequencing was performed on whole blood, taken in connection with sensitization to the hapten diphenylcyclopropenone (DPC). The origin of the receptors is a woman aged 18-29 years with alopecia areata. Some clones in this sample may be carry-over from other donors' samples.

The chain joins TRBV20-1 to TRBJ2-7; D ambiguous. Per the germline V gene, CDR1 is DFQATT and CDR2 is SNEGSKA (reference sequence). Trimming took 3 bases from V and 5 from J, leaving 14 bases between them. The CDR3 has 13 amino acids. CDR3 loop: CSASLYVNHEQYF. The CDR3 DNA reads TGCAGTGCTAGTCTTTACGTAAACCACGAGCAGTACTTC.

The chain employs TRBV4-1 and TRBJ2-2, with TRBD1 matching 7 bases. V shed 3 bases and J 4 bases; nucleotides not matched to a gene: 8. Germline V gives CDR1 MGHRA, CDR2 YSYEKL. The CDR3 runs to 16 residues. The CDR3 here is CASSQRTGGPTGELFF. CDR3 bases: TGCGCCAGCAGCCAGAGGACAGGCGGACCCACCGGGGAGCTGTTTTTT.

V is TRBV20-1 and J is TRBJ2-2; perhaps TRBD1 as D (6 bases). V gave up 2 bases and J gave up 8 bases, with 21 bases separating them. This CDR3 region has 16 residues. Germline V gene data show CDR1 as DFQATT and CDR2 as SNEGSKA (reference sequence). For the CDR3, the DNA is TGCAGTGCTAGACCCTCCCGGGACACAACACCGGGGGAGCTGTTTTTT. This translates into CSARPSRDTTPGELFF.

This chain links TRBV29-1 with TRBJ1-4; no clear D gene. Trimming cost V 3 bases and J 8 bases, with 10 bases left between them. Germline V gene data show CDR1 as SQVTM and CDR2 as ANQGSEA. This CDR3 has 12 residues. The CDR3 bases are TGCAGCGTTGAGGGTCGAGGGGAAAAACTGTTTTTT. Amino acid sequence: CSVEGRGEKLFF. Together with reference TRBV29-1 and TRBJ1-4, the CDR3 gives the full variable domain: SAVISQKPSRDICQRGTSLTIQCQVDSQVTMMFWYRQQPGQSLTLIATANQGSEATYESGFVIDKFPISRPNLTFSTLTVSNMSPEDSSIYLCSVEGRGEKLFFGSGTQLSVL.

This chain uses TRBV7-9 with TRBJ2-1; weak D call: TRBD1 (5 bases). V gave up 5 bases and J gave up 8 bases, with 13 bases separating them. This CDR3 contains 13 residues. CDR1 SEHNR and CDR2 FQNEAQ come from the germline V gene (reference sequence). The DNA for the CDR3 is TGTGCCAGCAGCCACCCGTCCAGGGATGAGCAGTTCTTC. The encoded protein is CASSHPSRDEQFF.

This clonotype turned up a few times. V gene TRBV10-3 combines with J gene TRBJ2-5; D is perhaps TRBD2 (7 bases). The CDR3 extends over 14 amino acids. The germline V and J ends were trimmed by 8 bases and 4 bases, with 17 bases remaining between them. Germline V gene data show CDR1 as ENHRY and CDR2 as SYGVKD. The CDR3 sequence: CAIGSGEGRETQYF. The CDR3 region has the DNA TGTGCCATCGGGTCAGGGGAGGGGAGAGAGACCCAGTACTTC.

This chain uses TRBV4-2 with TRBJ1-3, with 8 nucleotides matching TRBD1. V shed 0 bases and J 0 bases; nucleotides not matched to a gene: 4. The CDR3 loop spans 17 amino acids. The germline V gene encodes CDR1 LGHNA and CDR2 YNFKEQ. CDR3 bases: TGTGCCAGCAGCCAAGAAGTAACAGGGGGCTCTGGAAACACCATATATTTT. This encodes CASSQEVTGGSGNTIYF.

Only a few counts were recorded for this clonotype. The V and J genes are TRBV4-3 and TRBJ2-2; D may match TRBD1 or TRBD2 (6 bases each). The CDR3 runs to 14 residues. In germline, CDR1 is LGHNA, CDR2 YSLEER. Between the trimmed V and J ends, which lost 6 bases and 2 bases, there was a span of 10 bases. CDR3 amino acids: CASRRGENTGELFF. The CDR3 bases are TGCGCCAGCAGAAGGGGGGAAAACACCGGGGAGCTGTTTTTT.

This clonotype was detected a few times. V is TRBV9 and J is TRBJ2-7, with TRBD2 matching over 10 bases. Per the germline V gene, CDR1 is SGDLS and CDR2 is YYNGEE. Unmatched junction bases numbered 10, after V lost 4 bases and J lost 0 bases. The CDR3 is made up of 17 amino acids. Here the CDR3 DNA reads TGTGCCAGCAGCTTTTCCAGACTAGCGGGCGGCTCCTACGAGCAGTACTTC. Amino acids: CASSFSRLAGGSYEQYF.

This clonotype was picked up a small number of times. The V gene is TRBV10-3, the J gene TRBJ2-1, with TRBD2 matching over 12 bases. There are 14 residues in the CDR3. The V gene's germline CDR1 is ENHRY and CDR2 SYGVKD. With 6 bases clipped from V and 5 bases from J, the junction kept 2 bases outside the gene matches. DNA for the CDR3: TGTGCCATCAGCCTAGCGGGGGGGGACAATGAGCAGTTCTTC. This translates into CAISLAGGDNEQFF.

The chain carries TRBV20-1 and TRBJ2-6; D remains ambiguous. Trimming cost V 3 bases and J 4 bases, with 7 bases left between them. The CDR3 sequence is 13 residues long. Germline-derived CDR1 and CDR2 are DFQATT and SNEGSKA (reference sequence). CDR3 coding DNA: TGCAGTGCTAGGGCGTCCGGGGCCAACGTCCTGACTTTC. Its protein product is CSARASGANVLTF.

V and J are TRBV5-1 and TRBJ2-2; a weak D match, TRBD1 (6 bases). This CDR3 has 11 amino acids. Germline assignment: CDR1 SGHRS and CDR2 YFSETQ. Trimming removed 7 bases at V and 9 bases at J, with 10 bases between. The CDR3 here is CASGQGRELFF. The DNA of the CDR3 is TGCGCCAGCGGTCAGGGGAGGGAGCTGTTTTTT.

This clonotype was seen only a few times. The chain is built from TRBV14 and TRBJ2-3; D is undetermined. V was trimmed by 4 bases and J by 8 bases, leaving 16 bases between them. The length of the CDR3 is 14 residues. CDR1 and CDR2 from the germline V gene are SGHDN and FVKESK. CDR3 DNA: TGTGCCAGCAGCCGCGCCGCAGTTGGTGGTACGCAGTATTTT. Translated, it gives CASSRAAVGGTQYF.

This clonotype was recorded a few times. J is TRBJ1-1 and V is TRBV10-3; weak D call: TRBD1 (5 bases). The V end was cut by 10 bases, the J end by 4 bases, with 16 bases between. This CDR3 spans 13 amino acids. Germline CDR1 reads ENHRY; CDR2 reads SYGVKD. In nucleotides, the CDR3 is TGTGCCAACGCAGGGTCGTGGGGCACTGAAGCTTTCTTT. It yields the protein CANAGSWGTEAFF.

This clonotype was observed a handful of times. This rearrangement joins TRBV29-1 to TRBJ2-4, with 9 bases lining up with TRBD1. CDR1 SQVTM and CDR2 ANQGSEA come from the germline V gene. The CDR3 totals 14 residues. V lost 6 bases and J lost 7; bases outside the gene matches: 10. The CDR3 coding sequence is TGCAGCGTCTTTGGACAGGGGCGGAAGAACATTCAGTACTTC. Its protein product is CSVFGQGRKNIQYF.

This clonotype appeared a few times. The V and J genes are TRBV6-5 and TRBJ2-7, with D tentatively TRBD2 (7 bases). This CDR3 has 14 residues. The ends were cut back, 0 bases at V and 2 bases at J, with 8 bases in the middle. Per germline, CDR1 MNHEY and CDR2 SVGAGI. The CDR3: CASSYSGGPYEQYF. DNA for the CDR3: TGTGCCAGCAGTTACTCGGGGGGGCCCTACGAGCAGTACTTC.

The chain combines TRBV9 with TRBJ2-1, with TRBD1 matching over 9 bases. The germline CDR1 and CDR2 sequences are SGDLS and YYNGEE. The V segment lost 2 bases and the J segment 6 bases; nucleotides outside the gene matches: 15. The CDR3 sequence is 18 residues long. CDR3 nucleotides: TGTGCCAGCAGCGTCAACTCCGTACCGGGACAGGGAACCAATGAGCAGTTCTTC. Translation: CASSVNSVPGQGTNEQFF.

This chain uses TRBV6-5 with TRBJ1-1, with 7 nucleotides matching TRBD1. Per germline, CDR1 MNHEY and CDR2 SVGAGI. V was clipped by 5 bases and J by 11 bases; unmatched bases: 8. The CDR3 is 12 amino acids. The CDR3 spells CASSQLQGRAFF. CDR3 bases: TGTGCCAGCAGTCAGTTACAGGGGCGGGCTTTCTTT.

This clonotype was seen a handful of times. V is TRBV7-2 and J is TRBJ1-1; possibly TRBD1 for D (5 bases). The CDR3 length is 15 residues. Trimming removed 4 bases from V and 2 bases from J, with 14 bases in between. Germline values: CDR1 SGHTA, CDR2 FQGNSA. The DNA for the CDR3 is TGTGCCAGCAGCTCGAAGGGGAGGTTAAACACTGAAGCTTTCTTT. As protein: CASSSKGRLNTEAFF. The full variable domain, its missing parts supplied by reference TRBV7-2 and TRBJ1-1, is GAGVSQSPSNKVTEKGKDVELRCDPISGHTALYWYRQSLGQGLEFLIYFQGNSAPDKSGLPSDRFSAERTGGSVSTLTIQRTQQEDSAVYLCASSSKGRLNTEAFFGQGTRLTVV.

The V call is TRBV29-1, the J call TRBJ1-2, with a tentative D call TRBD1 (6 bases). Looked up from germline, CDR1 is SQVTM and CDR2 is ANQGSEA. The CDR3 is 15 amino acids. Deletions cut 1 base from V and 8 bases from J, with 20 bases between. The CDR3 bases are TGCAGCGTTGAAGGGGCCGGGACACTCAACAGCGGCTACACCTTC. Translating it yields CSVEGAGTLNSGYTF.

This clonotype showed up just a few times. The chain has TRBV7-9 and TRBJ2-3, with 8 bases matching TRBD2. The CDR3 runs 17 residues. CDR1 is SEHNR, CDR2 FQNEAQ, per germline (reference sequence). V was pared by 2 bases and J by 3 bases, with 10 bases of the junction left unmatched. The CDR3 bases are TGTGCCAGCAGCTTAAGGGATAGCGGGATGCGGACAGATACGCAGTATTTT. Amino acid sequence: CASSLRDSGMRTDTQYF.

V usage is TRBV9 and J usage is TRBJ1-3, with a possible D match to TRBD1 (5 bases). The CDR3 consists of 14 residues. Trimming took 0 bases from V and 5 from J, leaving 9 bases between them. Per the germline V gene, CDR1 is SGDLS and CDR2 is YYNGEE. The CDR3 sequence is CASSVEAGRNTIYF. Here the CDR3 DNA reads TGTGCCAGCAGCGTAGAAGCAGGGAGAAACACCATATATTTT.

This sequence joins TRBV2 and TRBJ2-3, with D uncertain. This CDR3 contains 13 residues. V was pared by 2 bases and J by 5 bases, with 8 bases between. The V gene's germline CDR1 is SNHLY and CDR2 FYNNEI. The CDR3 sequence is CASSEKGGDTQYF. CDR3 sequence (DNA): TGTGCCAGCAGTGAAAAGGGCGGAGATACGCAGTATTTT.

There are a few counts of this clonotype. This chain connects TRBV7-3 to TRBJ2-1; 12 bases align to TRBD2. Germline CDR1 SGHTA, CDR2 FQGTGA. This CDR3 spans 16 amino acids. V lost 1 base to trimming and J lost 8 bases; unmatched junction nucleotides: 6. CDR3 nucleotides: TGTGCCAGCAGCTTAAATAGTCTAGCGGGAGGGCATGAGCAGTTCTTC. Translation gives CASSLNSLAGGHEQFF. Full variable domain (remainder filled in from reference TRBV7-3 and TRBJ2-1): GAGVSQTPSNKVTEKGKYVELRCDPISGHTALYWYRQSLGQGPEFLIYFQGTGAADDSGLPNDRFFAVRPEGSVSTLKIQRTERGDSAVYLCASSLNSLAGGHEQFFGPGTRLTVL.

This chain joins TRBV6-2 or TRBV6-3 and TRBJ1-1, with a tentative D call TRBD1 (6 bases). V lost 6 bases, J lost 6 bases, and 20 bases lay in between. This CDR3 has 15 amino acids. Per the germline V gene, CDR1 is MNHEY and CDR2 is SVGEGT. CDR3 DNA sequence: TGTGCCAGCAGACGAGATCAGGGGCGCATCTCTGAAGCTTTCTTT. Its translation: CASRRDQGRISEAFF.

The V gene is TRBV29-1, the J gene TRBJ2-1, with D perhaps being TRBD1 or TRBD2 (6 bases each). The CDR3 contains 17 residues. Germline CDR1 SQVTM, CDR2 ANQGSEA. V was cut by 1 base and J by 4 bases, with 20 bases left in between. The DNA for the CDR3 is TGCAGCGTTGAAGGGGGGGCGAGCATGGGGTCTTACAATGAGCAGTTCTTC. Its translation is CSVEGGASMGSYNEQFF.